This TCR beta chain derives from a study of response to subunit inactivated influenza vaccine. Whole-study results and caveats: With each seasonal influenza vaccination, the authors suggested, few new T cells are recruited.

A single record per CDR3 protein comes from TCRdb applying MiXCR to the RT-PCR reads. The sample contains 500,000 to 750,000 distinct CDR3 sequences, around 15% of which appear only once. This clonotype was detected only a few times. Its antigen is currently unknown. Germline V lookup: CDR1 SNHLY, CDR2 FYNNEI. V trimming: 6 bases; J trimming: 6 bases; junction bases outside the gene matches: 13. The CDR3 totals 16 residues. The receptor comes from a man aged 45 to 65 who received an inactivated influenza vaccine. The chain employs TRBV2 and TRBJ2-4, with 8 bases lining up with TRBD1. The sequenced sample was PBMCs from blood, obtained roughly 12 days after vaccination. CDR3 sequence (DNA): TGTGCCAGCAGCGGCGACAGGGGAGGTGGTAGAAACATTCAGTACTTC. Translating it yields CASSGDRGGGRNIQYF.